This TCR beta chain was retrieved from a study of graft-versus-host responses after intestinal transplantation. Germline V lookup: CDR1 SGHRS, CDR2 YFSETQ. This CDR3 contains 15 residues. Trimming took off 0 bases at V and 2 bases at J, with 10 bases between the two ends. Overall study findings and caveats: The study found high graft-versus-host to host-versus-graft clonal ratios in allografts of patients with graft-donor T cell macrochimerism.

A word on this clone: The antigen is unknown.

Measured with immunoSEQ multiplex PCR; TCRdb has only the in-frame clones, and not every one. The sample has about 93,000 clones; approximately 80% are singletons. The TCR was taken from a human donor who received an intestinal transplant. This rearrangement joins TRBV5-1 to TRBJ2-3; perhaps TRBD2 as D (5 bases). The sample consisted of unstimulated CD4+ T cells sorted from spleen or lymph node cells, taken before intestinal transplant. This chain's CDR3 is CASSLADYLTDTQYF. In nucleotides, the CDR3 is TGCGCCAGCAGCTTGGCCGACTATCTCACAGATACGCAGTATTTT.